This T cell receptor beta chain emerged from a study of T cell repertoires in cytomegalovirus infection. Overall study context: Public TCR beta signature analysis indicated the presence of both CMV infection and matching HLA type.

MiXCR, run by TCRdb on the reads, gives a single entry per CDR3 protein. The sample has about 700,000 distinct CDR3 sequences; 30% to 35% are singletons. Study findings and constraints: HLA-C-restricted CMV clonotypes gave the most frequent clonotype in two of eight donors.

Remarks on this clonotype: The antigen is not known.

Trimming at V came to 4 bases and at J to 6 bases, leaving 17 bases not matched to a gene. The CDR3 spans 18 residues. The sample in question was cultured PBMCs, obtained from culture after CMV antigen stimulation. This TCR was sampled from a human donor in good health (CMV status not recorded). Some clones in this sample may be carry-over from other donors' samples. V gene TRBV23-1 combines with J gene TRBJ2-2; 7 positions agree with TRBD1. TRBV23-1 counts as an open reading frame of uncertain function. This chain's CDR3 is CASSPKTRDRGPAGELFF. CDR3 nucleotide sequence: TGCGCCAGCAGTCCAAAGACGCGAGATAGGGGGCCAGCCGGGGAGCTGTTTTTT.